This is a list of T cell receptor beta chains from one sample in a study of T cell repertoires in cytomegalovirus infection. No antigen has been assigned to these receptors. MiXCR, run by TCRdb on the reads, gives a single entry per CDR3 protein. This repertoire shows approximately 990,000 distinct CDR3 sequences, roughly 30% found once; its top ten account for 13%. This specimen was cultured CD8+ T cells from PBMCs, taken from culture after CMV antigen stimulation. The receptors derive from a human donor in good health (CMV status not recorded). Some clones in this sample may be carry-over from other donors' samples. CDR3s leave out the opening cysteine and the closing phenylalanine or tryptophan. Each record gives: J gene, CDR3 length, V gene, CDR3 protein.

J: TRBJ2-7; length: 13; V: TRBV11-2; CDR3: ASSLGIGGSYEQY
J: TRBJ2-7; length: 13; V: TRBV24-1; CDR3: ATSDARSSHYEQY
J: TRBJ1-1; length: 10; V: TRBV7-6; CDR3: ASSLVVSEAF
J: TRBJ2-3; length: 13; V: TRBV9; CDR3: ASSVGQRSTDTQY
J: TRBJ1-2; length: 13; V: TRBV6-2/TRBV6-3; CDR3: ASSYTKSGADGYT
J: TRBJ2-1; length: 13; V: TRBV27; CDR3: ASSFVIAGRNEQF
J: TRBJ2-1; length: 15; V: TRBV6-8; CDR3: ASSYRAPYRGRDEQF
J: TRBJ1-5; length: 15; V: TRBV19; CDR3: ASSAIPGQGSAQPQH
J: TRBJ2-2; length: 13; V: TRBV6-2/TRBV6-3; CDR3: ASSYPGTATGELF
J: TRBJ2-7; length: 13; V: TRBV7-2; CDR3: ASSVTGQNGYEQY
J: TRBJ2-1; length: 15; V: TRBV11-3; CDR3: ASSLDQSEGRNNEQF
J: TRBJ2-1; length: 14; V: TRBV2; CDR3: ASSELPGPSYNEQF
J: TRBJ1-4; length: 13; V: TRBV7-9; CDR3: ASSHTRQSGEKLF
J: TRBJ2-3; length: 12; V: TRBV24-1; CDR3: ATSDPETTDTQY
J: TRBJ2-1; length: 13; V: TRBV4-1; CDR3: ASSQVGQAGNEQF
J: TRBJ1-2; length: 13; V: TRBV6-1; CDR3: ASSEDSSANYGYT
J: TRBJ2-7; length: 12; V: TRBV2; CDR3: ATIAGTGYYEQY
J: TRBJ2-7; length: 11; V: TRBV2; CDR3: ASSGGNSYEQY
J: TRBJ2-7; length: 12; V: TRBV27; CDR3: ASSSNMWGYEQY
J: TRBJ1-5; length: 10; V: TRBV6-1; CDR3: ASLEGHQPQH
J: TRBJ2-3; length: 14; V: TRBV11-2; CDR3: ASSSRTGGSSDTQY
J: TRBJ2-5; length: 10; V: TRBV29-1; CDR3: SVDSGEETQY
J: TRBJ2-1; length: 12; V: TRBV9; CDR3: ASSSGASGGKQF
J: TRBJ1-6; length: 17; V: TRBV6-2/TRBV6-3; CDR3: ASSTFDRAAGGYNSPLH
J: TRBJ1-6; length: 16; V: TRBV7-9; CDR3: ASSLIGQPAGPNSPLH
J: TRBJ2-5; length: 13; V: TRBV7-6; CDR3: ASSLAAGYQETQY
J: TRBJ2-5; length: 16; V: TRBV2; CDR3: ASSESPLLDRRGETQY
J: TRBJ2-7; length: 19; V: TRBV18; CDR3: ASAKQIGPTEPTSTFYEQY
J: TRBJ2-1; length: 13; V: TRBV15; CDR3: ATSKGQGWYNEQF
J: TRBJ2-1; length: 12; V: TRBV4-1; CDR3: ASSNALSYNEQF
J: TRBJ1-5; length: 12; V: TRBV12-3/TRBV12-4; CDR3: ASMGSWLRQPQH
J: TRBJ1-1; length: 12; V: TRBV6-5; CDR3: ASSPGGEDTEAF
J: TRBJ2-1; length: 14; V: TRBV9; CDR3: ASSVASGRQYNEQF
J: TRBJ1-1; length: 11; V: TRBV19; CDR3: ASSIALNTEAF
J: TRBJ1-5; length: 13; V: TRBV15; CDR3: ATSRGRTRNQPQH
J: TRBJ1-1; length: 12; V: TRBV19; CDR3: ASSTLPGDTEAF
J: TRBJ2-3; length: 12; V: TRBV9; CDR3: ASSVEGTTDTQY
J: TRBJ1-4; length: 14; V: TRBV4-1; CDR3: ASSLFSTEANEKLF
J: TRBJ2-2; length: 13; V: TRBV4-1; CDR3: ASSTGTRGTGELF
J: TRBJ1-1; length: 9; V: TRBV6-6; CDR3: ASSSQGFAF
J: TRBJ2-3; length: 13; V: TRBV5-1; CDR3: ASRPTGTVTDTQY
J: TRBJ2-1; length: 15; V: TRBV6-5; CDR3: ASSLTSFPSSYNEQF
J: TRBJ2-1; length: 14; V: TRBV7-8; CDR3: ASSPITTSSYNEQF
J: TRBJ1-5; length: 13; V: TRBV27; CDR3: ASSFLGEGNQPQH
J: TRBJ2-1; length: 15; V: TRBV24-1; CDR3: ATSDSSLAGTYNEQF
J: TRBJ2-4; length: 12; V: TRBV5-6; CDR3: ASSVKRAKNIQY
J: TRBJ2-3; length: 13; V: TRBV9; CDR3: ASTRLRSSTDTQY
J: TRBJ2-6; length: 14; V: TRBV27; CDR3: ASSLLAGGGANVLT
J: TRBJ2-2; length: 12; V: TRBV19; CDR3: ASQTGGGTGELF